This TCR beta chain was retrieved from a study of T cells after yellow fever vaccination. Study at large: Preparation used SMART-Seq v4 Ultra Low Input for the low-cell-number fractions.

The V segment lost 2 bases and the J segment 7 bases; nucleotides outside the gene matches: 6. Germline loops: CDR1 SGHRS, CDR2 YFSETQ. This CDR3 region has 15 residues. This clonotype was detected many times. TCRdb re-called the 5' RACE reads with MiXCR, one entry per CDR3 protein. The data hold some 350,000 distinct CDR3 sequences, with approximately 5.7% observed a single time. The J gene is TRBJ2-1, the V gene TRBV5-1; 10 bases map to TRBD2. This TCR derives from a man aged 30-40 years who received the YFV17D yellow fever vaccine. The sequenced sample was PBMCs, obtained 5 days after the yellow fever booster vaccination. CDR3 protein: CASSFIAGGSNEQFF. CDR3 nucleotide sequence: TGCGCCAGCAGCTTCATAGCGGGAGGTTCAAATGAGCAGTTCTTC.